These 8 T cell receptor beta chains were sequenced from one sample in a study of CD8+ T cells in alopecia areata. Extraction and reverse transcription of RNA yielded cDNA as the sequencing template. Sequenced by immunoSEQ multiplex PCR; TCRdb stores in-frame clones only, minus some. Here the sample spans approximately 7,400 clones, around three fifths being singletons. Treatment defined: oral pan-JAK inhibitor, 5-10 mg twice daily. Collection of lesional scalp punch biopsies and peripheral blood was performed in alopecia areata patients. The sequences come from skin, collected at week 4, from a patient treated with tofacitinib. The receptor set was obtained from a human donor with alopecia areata.

The V call is TRBV19, the J call TRBJ1-1; 8 bases are shared with TRBD1. From germline, CDR1 is LNHDA and CDR2 SQIVND (reference sequence). V lost 3 bases, J lost 6 bases, and 18 bases stayed unmatched. CDR3 size: 18 residues. The CDR3 protein is CASSIASGQASLSAEAFF. The CDR3 region has the DNA TGTGCCAGTAGTATTGCCTCGGGACAGGCGTCCTTAAGCGCTGAAGCTTTCTTT.

The chain employs TRBV19 and TRBJ2-3, with D hard to call. In germline, CDR1 is LNHDA, CDR2 SQIVND (reference sequence). The CDR3 consists of 11 residues. V was trimmed by 7 bases and J by 6 bases, leaving 8 bases between them. The CDR3 spells CASISGDTQYF. The CDR3 nucleotides are TGTGCCAGTATCTCCGGGGATACGCAGTATTTT. The complete variable domain, with remaining parts taken from reference TRBV19 and TRBJ2-3, reads DGGITQSPKYLFRKEGQNVTLSCEQNLNHDAMYWYRQDPGQGLRLIYYSQIVNDFQKGDIAEGYSVSREKKESFPLTVTSAQKNPTAFYLCASISGDTQYFGPGTRLTVL.

The V call is TRBV7-2, the J call TRBJ2-3; a weak D match, TRBD2 (5 bases). V gave up 5 bases and J gave up 3 bases, with 15 bases separating them. The CDR3 length is 15 residues. Germline loops: CDR1 SGHTA, CDR2 FQGNSA. Here the CDR3 DNA reads TGTGCCAGCAGCCCGGGTGTAGCGAGGACAGATACGCAGTATTTT. This encodes CASSPGVARTDTQYF.

The CDR3 DNA is TGCGCCAGCAGCGGGGTTGGATACTACAATGAGCAGTTCTTC. Protein: CASSGVGYYNEQFF. The chain links TRBV4-3 to TRBJ2-1, with D hard to call. CDR3 size: 14 residues. Per the germline V gene, CDR1 is LGHNA and CDR2 is YSLEER. The V end was cut by 5 bases, the J end by 3 bases, with 11 bases between.

The CDR3: CASSPRGLAGGSYNEQFF. The CDR3 DNA is TGTGCCAGCAGCCCGAGGGGACTAGCGGGGGGGTCCTACAATGAGCAGTTCTTC. The gene calls are TRBV9 and TRBJ2-1, with 16 bases matching TRBD2. The CDR3 totals 18 residues. Germline V gene sequence: CDR1 SGDLS, CDR2 YYNGEE. V trimming: 4 bases; J trimming: 1 base; junction bases outside the gene matches: 5.

This chain uses TRBV9 with TRBJ1-3, with TRBD1 matching over 9 bases. CDR1 and CDR2 from the germline V gene are SGDLS and YYNGEE. The trim removed 3 bases at V and 4 bases at J, leaving 2 bases unmatched. CDR3 length: 14 amino acids. CDR3 in amino acids: CASSGTGDGNTIYF. CDR3 in DNA: TGTGCCAGCAGCGGGACAGGGGACGGAAACACCATATATTTT.

The chain links TRBV11-2 to TRBJ1-1; no reliable D call. With 5 bases removed from V and 1 base from J, the gap between germline ends came to 11 bases. There are 14 residues in the CDR3. Germline V gene data show CDR1 as SGHAT and CDR2 as FQNNGV. The CDR3 protein is CASSDARRNTEAFF. The CDR3 DNA reads as TGTGCCAGCAGCGACGCCAGGAGGAACACTGAAGCTTTCTTT.

This clone showed up just a few times. V gene TRBV6-6 combines with J gene TRBJ2-1; TRBD2 might be the D (5 bases). CDR3 length: 14 residues. Trimming left V 2 bases short and J 8 bases short, with 13 bases between. Germline V gene data show CDR1 as MNHNY and CDR2 as SVGAGI (reference sequence). For the CDR3, the DNA is TGTGCCAGCAGTTACCTTCTAGAGGGCGATGAGCAGTTCTTC. It yields the protein CASSYLLEGDEQFF.